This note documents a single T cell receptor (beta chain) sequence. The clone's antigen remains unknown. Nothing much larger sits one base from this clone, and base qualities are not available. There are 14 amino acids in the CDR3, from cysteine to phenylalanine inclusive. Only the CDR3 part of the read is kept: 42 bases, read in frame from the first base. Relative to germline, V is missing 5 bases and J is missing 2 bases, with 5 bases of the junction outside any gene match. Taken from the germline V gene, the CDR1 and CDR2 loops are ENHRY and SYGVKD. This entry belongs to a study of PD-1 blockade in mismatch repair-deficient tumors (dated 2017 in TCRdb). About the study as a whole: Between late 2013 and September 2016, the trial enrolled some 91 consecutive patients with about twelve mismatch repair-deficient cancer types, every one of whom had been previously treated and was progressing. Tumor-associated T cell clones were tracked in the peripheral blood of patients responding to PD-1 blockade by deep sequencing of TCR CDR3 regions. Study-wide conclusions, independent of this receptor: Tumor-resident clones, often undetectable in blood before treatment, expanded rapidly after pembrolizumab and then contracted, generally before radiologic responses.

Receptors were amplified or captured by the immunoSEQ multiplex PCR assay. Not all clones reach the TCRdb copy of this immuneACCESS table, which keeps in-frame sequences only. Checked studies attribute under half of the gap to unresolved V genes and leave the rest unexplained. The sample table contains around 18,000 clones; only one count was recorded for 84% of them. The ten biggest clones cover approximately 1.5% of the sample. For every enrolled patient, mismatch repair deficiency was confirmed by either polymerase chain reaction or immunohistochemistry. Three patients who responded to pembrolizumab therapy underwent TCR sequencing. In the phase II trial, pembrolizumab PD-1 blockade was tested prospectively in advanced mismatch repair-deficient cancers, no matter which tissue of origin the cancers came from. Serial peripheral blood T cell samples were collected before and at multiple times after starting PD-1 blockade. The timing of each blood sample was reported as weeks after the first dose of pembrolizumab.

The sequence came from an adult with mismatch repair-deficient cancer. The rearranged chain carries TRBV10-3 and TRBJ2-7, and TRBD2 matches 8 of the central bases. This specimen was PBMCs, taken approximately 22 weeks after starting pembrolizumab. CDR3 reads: CAISSGRLPYEQYF. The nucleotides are TGTGCCATCAGTAGCGGGAGACTCCCCTACGAGCAGTACTTC.